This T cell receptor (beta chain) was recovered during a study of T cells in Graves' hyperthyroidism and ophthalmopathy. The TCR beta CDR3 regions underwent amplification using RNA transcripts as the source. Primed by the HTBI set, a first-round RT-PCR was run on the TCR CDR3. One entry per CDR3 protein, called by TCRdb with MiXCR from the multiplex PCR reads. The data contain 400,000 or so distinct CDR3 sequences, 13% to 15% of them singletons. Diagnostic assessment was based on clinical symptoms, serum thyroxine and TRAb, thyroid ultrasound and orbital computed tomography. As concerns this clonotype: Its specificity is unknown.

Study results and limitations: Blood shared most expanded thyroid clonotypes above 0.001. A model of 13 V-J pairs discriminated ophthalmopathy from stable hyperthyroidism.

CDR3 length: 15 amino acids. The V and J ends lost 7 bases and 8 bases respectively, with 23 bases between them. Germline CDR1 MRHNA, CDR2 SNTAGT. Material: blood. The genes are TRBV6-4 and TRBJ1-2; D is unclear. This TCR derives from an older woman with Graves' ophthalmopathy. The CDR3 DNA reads TGTGCCAGCACCCCGACACTGGAGTGGCAAGGCGGCTACACCTTC. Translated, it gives CASTPTLEWQGGYTF.